Below, one T cell receptor beta chain is given with its context. This sample is drawn from a study of blood T cell repertoires in COVID-19. Overall study: From T cells, B-cell-depleted T cells, or PBMCs came the material, which was cDNA or gDNA.

J was trimmed by 16 bases and V by 0 bases; bases with no gene match: 9. CDR3 length: 14 amino acids. In germline, CDR1 is MNHEY, CDR2 SVGAGI. Sequencing was performed with immunoSEQ multiplex PCR; in TCRdb, only in-frame clones are kept and a portion is missing. Altogether approximately 180,000 clones are present, 80% to 90% being singletons, with the ten largest covering roughly 9.7%. This TCR was sampled from a human donor with active or convalescent COVID-19. The donor label of this sample is uncertain. Sequencing input: peripheral blood. The chain is built from TRBV6-5 and TRBJ1-4; 9 bases line up with TRBD1. CDR3 amino acids: CASSYSGTGNKWFF. CDR3 nucleotide sequence: TGTGCCAGCAGTTACTCAGGGACAGGGAATAAGTGGTTTTTT.